Below, 9 T cell receptor beta chains from the same sample are listed, as sequenced in a study of blood T cell repertoires in COVID-19 (dated by TCRdb to the early 2020s). Library construction relied on the immunoSEQ multiplex PCR assay. TCRdb obtained this table from immuneACCESS and retained in-frame rearrangements with V and J assigned. These tables miss some clones; where compared with another copy, unresolved V genes account for less than half of the shortfall, and the remainder is unexplained. The sample profile shows a few hundred thousand clones; about nine tenths of them were found once. Jointly, the top ten make up 0.85% to 1% of the sample. Sample: peripheral blood. Receptors were obtained from a woman in her forties who had recovered from COVID-19.

The chain employs TRBV6-1 and TRBJ1-2, with TRBD1 as a possible D gene (5 bases). The V gene lost 2 bases and the J gene lost 2 bases, with 12 bases spanning the gap. This CDR3 region has 15 residues. From germline, CDR1 is MNHNS and CDR2 SASEGT. CDR3 amino acids: CASSETAGQNYGYTF. In DNA form, the CDR3 reads TGTGCCAGCAGTGAAACGGCTGGACAAAACTATGGCTACACCTTC.

This clone was counted a few times. The chain carries TRBV19 and TRBJ2-1; 7 bases are shared with TRBD2. Germline V CDR1 and CDR2: LNHDA, SQIVND (reference sequence). This CDR3 comprises 16 residues. V trimming: 7 bases; J trimming: 1 base; junction bases outside the gene matches: 10. CDR3 sequence (DNA): TGTGCCAGTACCACCACCGCGGGAGCGTCCTACAATGAGCAGTTCTTC. It encodes CASTTTAGASYNEQFF.

This clone has only a few counts. The chain couples TRBV5-4 to TRBJ1-2; 8 nucleotides agree with TRBD1. The CDR3 extends over 15 amino acids. Germline loops: CDR1 SGHNT, CDR2 YYREEE (reference sequence). Trimming cost V 3 bases and J 3 bases; bases outside gene matches: 7. This chain's CDR3 is CASSWVQGADYGYTF. The CDR3 bases are TGTGCCAGCAGCTGGGTGCAGGGGGCAGACTATGGCTACACCTTC.

The chain links TRBV7-9 to TRBJ2-3, with 10 bases matching TRBD2. Looked up from germline, CDR1 is SEHNR and CDR2 is FQNEAQ (reference sequence). This CDR3 contains 14 residues. Losses at the gene ends were 5 bases for V and 3 bases for J; bases not matched to a gene: 2. CDR3: CASSASGRTDTQYF. In nucleotides, the CDR3 is TGTGCCAGCAGCGCTAGCGGGAGAACAGATACGCAGTATTTT.

This clone was detected only once. The V call is TRBV5-1, the J call TRBJ2-7, with 7 bases matching TRBD2. Looked up from germline, CDR1 is SGHRS and CDR2 is YFSETQ. This CDR3 has 15 residues. V was pared by 0 bases and J by 0 bases, with 3 bases of the junction left unmatched. CDR3 residues: CASSLGGTNSYEQYF. In nucleotides, the CDR3 is TGCGCCAGCAGCTTGGGCGGGACTAACTCCTACGAGCAGTACTTC.

This clone was detected only a few times. The rearrangement uses TRBV5-1 and TRBJ2-7, with 7 bases fitting TRBD1. CDR1 and CDR2 from the germline V gene are SGHRS and YFSETQ. The junction had 10 bases not matched to a gene; V was cut back by 3 bases and J by 4 bases. The CDR3 is 15 amino acids. CDR3 region: CASSSGDSKSYEQYF. The DNA for the CDR3 is TGCGCCAGCAGCTCCGGGGACAGCAAAAGTTACGAGCAGTACTTC.

In regard to this clone: Other DNA sequences from this sample encode an identical CDR3 as well. CDR3 in amino acids: CASSSGQGDSGANVLTF. CDR3 DNA sequence: TGCGCCAGCAGCTCAGGACAGGGGGACTCTGGGGCCAACGTCCTGACTTTC. This chain links TRBV5-1 with TRBJ2-6; 10 bases agree with TRBD1. Germline V gives CDR1 SGHRS, CDR2 YFSETQ. V shed 3 bases and J 0 bases; nucleotides not matched to a gene: 3. The CDR3 loop spans 17 amino acids.

The genes are TRBV18 and TRBJ1-1; 8 nucleotides line up with TRBD1. The junction had 5 bases not matched to a gene; V was cut back by 1 base and J by 7 bases. The CDR3 has 14 amino acids. Germline CDR1 and CDR2: KGHSH and LQKENI. The CDR3, as DNA: TGTGCCAGCTCACCACAGTCACAGGGGGGTGAAGCTTTCTTT. This sequence encodes CASSPQSQGGEAFF. Full variable domain (remainder filled in from reference TRBV18 and TRBJ1-1): NAGVMQNPRHLVRRRGQEARLRCSPMKGHSHVYWYRQLPEEGLKFMVYLQKENIIDESGMPKERFSAEFPKEGPSILRIQQVVRGDSAAYFCASSPQSQGGEAFFGQGTRLTVV.

The chain has TRBV6-5 and TRBJ2-7, with D unclear. V gave up 4 bases and J gave up 0 bases, with 7 bases separating them. Germline lookup yields CDR1 MNHEY and CDR2 SVGAGI. CDR3 length equals 13 residues. DNA of the CDR3: TGTGCCAGCAGTTCTGCAGTCTCCTACGAGCAGTACTTC. Translating gives CASSSAVSYEQYF.